One TCR beta chain is described in this entry. Its antigen is as yet unknown. These data come from a study of cytomegalovirus exposure and HLA in healthy donors. Study outcomes and limitations: Common viral pathogens (according to a later analysis) appeared linked to several of the most significant clusters.

Per germline, CDR1 ENHRY and CDR2 SYGVKD. The CDR3 totals 15 residues. The ends lost 3 bases at V and 5 bases at J; junction bases unmatched: 5. Primers included in the PCR were 60 Vbeta and 13 Jbeta primers. Clones were read by immunoSEQ multiplex PCR, and TCRdb kept only the in-frame ones, dropping some. The listing contains 96,000 or so clones. This sequence originates from a girl aged 5 to 17 in good health and CMV-seropositive. The V gene is TRBV10-3, the J gene TRBJ2-2, with 8 bases that match TRBD1. The specimen was PBMCs. The CDR3 nucleotides are TGTGCCATCAGTGAAGGATGGGACAGGACCGGGGAGCTGTTTTTT. As protein: CAISEGWDRTGELFF.